This entry describes one TCR beta chain. It has no known antigen specificity. Within one base of it there is no much larger clone, and no base qualities were kept. The immunoSEQ Assay was the method used to sequence TCRbeta CDR3 regions. After extraction, genomic DNA underwent amplification by bias-controlled multiplex PCR, followed by high-throughput sequencing. The original pipeline was this. To quantify the absolute abundance of every unique TCRbeta CDR3 region, sequences were collapsed and filtered. Usable DNA was measured by amplifying reference genes present in all nucleated cells, and TCRbeta template counts were normalized to that usable DNA to estimate T cell fraction. Repertoire TCRs were annotated as SARS-CoV-2-specific by exact matching of V gene, CDR3 amino acid sequence and J gene to a known reactive TCR set. The reference SARS-CoV-2 TCR set was obtained from MIRA and was filtered for enrichment in COVID-19-positive ImmuneCODE repertoires, whereby public or cross-reactive TCRs were removed. Using the MIRA antigens, annotated TCRs were further analysed by specific ORF or by position within an ORF. Depth was the summed frequency of annotated unique rearrangements, while breadth was defined as annotated unique rearrangements over total unique productive rearrangements. Two-sided Wilcoxon rank-sum tests were applied when comparing TCR breadth between groups. TCRdb obtained this table from immuneACCESS and retained in-frame rearrangements with V and J assigned. These tables miss some clones; where compared with another copy, unresolved V genes account for less than half of the shortfall, and the remainder is unexplained. V and J calls and clone size are as listed in that table; D and trimming were resolved from the DNA. The sample data list approximately 350,000 clones, and about nine tenths of these were observed just once. Around 3.7% of the sample is held by the ten biggest clonotypes.

Inclusive of the bounding cysteine and phenylalanine, the CDR3 is 13 residues long. Only the CDR3 DNA stays, 39 bases, in frame from base 1. Germline trimming: 7 bases from V, 2 bases from J; junction bases outside gene matches: 4. Via the germline V gene, CDR1 is SNHLY and CDR2 FYNNEI. Taken with the paper, the label for treatment or condition translates to: roughly 18 received Ad26.COV2.S at low or high dose, single or two shots; 5 received placebo; per-sample allocation not given. Repertoires of vaccine and placebo recipients were sequenced from samples collected on day 63 after the first injection. In Cohort 1b, about two dozen adults aged 18-55 years were enrolled at a single site in Boston, USA, between 29 July and 7 August 2020. Ad26.COV2.S was a replication-incompetent adenovirus type 26 vector that expressed a prefusion-stabilized SARS-CoV-2 spike protein derived from the original Wuhan strain.

These data originate in a study of Ad26.COV2.S vaccination and SARS-CoV-2 variants (dated by TCRdb to the early 2020s). Study-wide context: Vaccine-arm donors came from COV1001, a multicentre, randomized, double-blind, placebo-controlled phase I-IIa trial of Ad26.COV2.S in healthy adults. A total of approximately 30 samples were included in the TCR-sequenced set, comprising roughly 20 Ad26.COV2.S vaccine recipients, 5 placebo recipients and 8 SARS-CoV-2 convalescent individuals. Ad26.COV2.S was administered intramuscularly at a dose of 5x10^10 or 1x10^11 viral particles, either as one shot or as two shots given 56 days apart. Blinding of investigators to trial group allocation was maintained during experiments and outcome assessment. Participants in the trial were split at random into five groups of five each, receiving low-dose or high-dose Ad26.COV2.S once or twice, or else placebo on both occasions. TCRbeta repertoire sequencing served as the tool for gauging how specific and how broad the SARS-CoV-2-reactive T cell receptors were following Ad26.COV2.S vaccination. On the study overall, not on this receptor specifically: Non-spike TCR breadth was comparable between vaccine and placebo recipients, consistent with the vaccine containing only spike. Substantial breadth of spike-specific CD8+ and CD4+ T cell responses was reported after vaccination. The study lacked the statistical power to compare responses across vaccine doses or regimens. The authors noted that total T cell responses may have been underestimated by the TCR breadth and depth analyses. Compared with placebo recipients, Ad26.COV2.S recipients showed higher spike-specific TCR breadth (P = 0.0014).

The sequencing used peripheral blood, collected in a trial of Ad26.COV2.S vaccine versus placebo. The rearranged chain carries TRBV2 and TRBJ1-1; TRBD1 lines up with 7 middle nucleotides. The source is a person aged 18 to 59 who received the Ad26.COV2.S COVID-19 vaccine or a placebo. CDR3 region: CASNQGGNTEAFF. The DNA sequence is given as TGTGCCAGCAATCAGGGGGGAAACACTGAAGCTTTCTTT.